This T cell receptor beta chain came from a study of control samples from healthy donors and cancer patients. Libraries were prepared by immunoSEQ multiplex PCR; TCRdb keeps only in-frame clonotypes and omits some of them. The sample records about 26,000 clones, 85% being singletons. Germline V CDR1 and CDR2: MNHEY, SVGAGI. The CDR3 totals 16 residues. Trimming took 4 bases from V and 9 from J; bases not matched to a gene: 17. This TCR was sampled from a woman aged 55-70 years with head and neck cancer. The V gene is TRBV6-5, the J gene TRBJ2-5; the match to TRBD2 covers 7 bases. Input material: PBMCs. The CDR3 sequence is CASSSSRAGARRAQYF. The CDR3 DNA follows: TGTGCCAGCAGTTCCTCCAGGGCGGGAGCCAGACGGGCCCAGTACTTC.